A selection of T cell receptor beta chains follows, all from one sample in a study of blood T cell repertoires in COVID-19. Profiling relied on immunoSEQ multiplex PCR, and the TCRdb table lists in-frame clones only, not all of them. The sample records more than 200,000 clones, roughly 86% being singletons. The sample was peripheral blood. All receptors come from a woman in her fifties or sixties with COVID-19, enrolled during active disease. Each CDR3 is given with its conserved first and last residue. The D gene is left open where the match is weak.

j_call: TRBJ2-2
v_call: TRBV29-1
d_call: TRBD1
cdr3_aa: CSAGQARSGELFF

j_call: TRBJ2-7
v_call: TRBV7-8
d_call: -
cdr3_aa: CASSLARGSYEQYF

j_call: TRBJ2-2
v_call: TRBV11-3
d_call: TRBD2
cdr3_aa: CASSPGGGGGSSSGELFF

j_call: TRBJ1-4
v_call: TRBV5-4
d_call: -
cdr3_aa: CASSLGVRTEKLFF

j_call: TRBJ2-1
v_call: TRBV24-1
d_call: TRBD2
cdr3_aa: CATSAPLAGGDTEQFF

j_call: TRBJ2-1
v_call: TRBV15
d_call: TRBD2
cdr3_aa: CATSRDRLAALNEQFF

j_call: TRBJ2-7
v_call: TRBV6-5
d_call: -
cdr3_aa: CASRPLSGLTYEQYF

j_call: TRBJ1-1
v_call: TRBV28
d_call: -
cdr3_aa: CASSRAGGSTEAFF

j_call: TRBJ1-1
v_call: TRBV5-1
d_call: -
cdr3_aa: CASSPTPANTEAFF

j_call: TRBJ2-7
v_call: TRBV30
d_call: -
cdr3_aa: CAWSTGLVYEQYF

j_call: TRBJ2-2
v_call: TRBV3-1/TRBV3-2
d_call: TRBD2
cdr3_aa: CASSHSGSIAGELFF

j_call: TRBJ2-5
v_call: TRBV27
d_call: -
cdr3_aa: CASSLLGARETQYF

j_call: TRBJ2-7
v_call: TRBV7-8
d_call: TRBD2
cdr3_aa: CASSAHGTGLAGTPRYEQYF

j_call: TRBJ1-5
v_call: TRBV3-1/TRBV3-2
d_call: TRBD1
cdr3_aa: CASSSGTGGGQPQHF

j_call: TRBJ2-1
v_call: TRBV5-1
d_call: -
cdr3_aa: CASSITQGVSSYNEQFF

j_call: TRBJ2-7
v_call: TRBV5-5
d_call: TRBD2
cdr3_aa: CASSAQLAGLSYEQYF

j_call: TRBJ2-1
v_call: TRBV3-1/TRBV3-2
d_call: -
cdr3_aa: CASSQVPRGGRNEQFF

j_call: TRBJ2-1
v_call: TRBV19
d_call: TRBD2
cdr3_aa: CASSTGGTISYNEQFF

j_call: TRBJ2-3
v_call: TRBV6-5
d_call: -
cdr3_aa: CASSPGGSTDTQYF

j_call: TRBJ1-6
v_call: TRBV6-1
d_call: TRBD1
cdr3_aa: CASSERTGVSPLHF

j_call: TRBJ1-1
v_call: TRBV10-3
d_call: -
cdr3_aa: CAISRAGNLNTEAFF

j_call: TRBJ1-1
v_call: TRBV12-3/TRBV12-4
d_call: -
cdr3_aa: CASNMVGGSEAFF

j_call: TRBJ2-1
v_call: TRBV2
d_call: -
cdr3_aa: CASGGAINEQFF

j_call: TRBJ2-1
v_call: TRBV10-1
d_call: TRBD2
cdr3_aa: CASSTSGRAHEQFF

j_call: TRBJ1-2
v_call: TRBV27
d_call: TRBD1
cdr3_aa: CASRPPGQGAGYGYTF

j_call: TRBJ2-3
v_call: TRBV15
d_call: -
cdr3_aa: CATSRDISDTQYF

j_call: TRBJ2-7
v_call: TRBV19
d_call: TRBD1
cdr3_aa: CASSIGTGTPYEQYF

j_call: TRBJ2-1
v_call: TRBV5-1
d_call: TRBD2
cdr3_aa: CASSLNGAGGINEQFF

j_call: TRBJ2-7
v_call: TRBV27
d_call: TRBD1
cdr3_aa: CASSLFQGVGEQYF

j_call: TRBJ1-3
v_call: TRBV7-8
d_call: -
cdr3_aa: CASSPSRGYTIYF

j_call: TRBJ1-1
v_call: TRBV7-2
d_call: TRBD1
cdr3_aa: CASSQTGANTEAFF

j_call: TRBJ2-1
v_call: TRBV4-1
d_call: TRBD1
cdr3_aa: CASSQVFGTVNEQFF